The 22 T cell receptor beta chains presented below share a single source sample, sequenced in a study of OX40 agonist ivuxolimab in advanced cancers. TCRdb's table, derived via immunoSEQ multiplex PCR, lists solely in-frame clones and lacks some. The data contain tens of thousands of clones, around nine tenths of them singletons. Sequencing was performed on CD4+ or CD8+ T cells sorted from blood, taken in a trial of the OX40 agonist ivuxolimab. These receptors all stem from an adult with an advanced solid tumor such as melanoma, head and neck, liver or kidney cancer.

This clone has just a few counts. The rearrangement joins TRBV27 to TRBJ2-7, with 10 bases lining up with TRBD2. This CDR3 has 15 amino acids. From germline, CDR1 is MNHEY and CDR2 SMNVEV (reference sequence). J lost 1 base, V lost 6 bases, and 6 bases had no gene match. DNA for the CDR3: TGTGCCAGCAGGCTCCTAGCGGGAGCTTCCTACGAGCAGTACTTC. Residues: CASRLLAGASYEQYF.

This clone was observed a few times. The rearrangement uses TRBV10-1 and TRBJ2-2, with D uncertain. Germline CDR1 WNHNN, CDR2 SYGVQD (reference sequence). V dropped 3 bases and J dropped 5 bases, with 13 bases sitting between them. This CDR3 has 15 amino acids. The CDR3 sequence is CASSDTRLGTGELFF. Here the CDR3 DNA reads TGCGCCAGCAGTGATACTCGATTGGGGACCGGGGAGCTGTTTTTT.

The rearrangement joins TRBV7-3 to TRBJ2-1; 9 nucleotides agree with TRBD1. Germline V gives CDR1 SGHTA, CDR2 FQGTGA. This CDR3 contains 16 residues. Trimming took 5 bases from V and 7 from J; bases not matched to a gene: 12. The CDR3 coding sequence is TGTGCCAGCAGCCCCGGGACAGGGAGCGCCTCGAATGAGCAGTTCTTC. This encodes CASSPGTGSASNEQFF.

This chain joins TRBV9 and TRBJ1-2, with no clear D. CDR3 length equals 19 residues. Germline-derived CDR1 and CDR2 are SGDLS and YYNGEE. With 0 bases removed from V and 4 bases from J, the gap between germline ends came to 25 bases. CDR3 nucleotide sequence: TGTGCCAGCAGCGTAGGACGTGGTGGCGCGTCGCTGGATCCCTATGGCTACACCTTC. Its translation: CASSVGRGGASLDPYGYTF.

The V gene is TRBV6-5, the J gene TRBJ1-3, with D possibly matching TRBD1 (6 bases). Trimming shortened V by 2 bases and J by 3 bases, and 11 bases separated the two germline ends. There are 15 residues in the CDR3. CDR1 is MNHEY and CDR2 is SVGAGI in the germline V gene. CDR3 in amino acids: CASSYMGAGGNTIYF. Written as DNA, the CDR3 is TGTGCCAGCAGTTACATGGGGGCTGGTGGAAACACCATATATTTT.

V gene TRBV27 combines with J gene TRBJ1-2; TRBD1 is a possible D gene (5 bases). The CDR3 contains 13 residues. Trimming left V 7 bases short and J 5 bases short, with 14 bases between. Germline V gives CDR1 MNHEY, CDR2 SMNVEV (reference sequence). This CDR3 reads CASILTVKYGYTF. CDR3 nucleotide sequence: TGTGCCAGCATACTGACAGTTAAATATGGCTACACCTTC.

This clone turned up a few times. CDR3 residues: CASSIGPEPYNEQFF. The DNA for the CDR3 is TGTGCCAGTAGTATAGGACCAGAACCCTACAATGAGCAGTTCTTC. The rearrangement uses TRBV19 and TRBJ2-1; D is unresolved. The germline V and J ends were trimmed by 1 base and 2 bases, with 9 bases remaining between them. Per germline, CDR1 LNHDA and CDR2 SQIVND (reference sequence). The CDR3 consists of 15 residues.

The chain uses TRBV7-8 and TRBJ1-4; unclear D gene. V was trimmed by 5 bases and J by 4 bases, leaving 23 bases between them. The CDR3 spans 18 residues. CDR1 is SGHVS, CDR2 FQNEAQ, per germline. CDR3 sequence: CASSPGNDRPTNNEKLFF. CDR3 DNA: TGTGCCAGCAGCCCGGGGAACGACCGCCCGACCAATAATGAAAAACTGTTTTTT.

CDR3: CASSFQRMNTEAFF. The CDR3 DNA follows: TGTGCCAGCAGCTTTCAGAGAATGAACACTGAAGCTTTCTTT. This chain uses TRBV6-1 with TRBJ1-1, with D hard to call. V was cut by 6 bases and J by 0 bases, with 11 bases left in between. CDR1 is MNHNS and CDR2 is SASEGT in the germline V gene. The CDR3 is 14 residues long.

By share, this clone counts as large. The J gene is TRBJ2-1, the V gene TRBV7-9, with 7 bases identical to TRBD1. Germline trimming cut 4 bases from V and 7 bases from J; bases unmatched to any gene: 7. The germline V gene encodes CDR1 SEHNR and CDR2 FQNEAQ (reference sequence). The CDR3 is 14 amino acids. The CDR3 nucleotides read TGTGCCAGCAGCTCTTCCCAGACAGGGAATGAGCAGTTCTTC. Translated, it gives CASSSSQTGNEQFF.

Here the CDR3 DNA reads TGTGCCATCAGTGATATAGGGTCTGGAAACACCATATATTTT. This encodes CAISDIGSGNTIYF. This chain connects TRBV10-3 to TRBJ1-3; the D is unclear. CDR1 is ENHRY and CDR2 is SYGVKD in the germline V gene. The V and J ends lost 3 bases and 1 base respectively, with 7 bases between them. The CDR3 loop spans 14 amino acids.

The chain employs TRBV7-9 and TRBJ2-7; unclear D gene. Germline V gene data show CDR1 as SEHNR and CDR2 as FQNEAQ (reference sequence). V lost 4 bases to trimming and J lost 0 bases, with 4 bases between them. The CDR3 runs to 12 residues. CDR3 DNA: TGTGCCAGCAGCTCGAGCTCCTACGAGCAGTACTTC. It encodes CASSSSSYEQYF.

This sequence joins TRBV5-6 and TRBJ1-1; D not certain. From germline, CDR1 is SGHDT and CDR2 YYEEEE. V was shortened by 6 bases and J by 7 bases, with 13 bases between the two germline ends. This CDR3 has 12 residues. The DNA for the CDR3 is TGTGCCAGCACCCATACGTTGGATGAAGCTTTCTTT. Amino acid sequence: CASTHTLDEAFF.

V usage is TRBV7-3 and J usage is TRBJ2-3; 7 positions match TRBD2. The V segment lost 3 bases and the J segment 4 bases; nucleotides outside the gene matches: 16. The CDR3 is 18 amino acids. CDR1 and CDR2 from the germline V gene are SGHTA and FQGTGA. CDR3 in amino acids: CASSFGRGAGPKADTQYF. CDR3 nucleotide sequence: TGTGCCAGCAGCTTCGGGCGCGGAGCGGGACCTAAGGCAGATACGCAGTATTTT.

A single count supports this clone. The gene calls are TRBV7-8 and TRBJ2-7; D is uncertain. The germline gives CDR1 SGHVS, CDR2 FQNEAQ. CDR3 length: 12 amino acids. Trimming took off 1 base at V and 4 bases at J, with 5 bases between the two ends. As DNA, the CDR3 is TGTGCCAGCAGCTTAGTTGTGTACGAGCAGTACTTC. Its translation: CASSLVVYEQYF.

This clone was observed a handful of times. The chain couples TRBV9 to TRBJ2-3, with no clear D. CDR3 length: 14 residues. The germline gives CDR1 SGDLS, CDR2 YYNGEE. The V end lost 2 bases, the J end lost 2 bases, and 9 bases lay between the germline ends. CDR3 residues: CASSVGGSTDTQYF. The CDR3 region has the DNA TGTGCCAGCAGCGTGGGCGGATCCACAGATACGCAGTATTTT.

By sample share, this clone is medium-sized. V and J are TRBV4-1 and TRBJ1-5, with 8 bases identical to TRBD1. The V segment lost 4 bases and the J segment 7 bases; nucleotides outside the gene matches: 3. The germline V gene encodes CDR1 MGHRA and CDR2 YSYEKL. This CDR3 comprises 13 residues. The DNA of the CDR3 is TGCGCCAGCAGCCTTAACAGGGGGCAGCCCCAGCATTTT. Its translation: CASSLNRGQPQHF.

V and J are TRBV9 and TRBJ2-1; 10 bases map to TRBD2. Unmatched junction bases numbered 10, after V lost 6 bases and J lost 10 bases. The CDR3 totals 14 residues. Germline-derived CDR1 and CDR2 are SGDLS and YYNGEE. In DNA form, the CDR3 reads TGTGCCAGCAACCCTAGCGGGAGCCCCAAAGAGCAGTTCTTC. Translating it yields CASNPSGSPKEQFF.

The CDR3 bases are TGTGCCAGCTCACCACCGGGGGAATTAGATACGCAGTATTTT. It specifies CASSPPGELDTQYF. The genes are TRBV18 and TRBJ2-3; D is tentatively TRBD1 or TRBD2 (5 bases each). CDR1 and CDR2 from the germline V gene are KGHSH and LQKENI. The ends were cut back, 0 bases at V and 5 bases at J, with 9 bases in the middle. The CDR3 covers 14 residues.

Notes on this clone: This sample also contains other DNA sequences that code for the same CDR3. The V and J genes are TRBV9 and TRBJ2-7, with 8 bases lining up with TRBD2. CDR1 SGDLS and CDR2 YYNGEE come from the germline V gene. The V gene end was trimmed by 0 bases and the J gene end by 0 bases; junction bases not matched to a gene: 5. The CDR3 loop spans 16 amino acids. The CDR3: CASSVDTGGSSYEQYF. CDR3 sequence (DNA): TGTGCCAGCAGCGTAGATACGGGAGGGTCCTCCTACGAGCAGTACTTC.

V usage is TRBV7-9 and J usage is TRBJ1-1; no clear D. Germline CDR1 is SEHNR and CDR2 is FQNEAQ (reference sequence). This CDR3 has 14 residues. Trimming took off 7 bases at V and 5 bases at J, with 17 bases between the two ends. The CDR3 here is CASTPRADRTEAFF. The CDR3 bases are TGTGCCAGCACCCCAAGGGCGGATCGGACTGAAGCTTTCTTT.

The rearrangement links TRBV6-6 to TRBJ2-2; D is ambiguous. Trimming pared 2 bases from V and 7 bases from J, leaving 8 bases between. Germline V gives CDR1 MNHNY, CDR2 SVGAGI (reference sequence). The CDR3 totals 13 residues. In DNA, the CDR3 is TGTGCCAGCAGTTACGGTTCGGACGGGGAGCTGTTTTTT. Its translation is CASSYGSDGELFF.